Listed below are T cell receptor beta chains from one sample, sequenced in a study of blood T cell repertoires in COVID-19. Produced via immunoSEQ multiplex PCR; TCRdb's table is partial and in-frame only. The sample shows 70,000 to 95,000 clones, around 80% of them seen only once. The sequencing sample was made of peripheral blood. The receptors stem from a man aged 55 to 70 with COVID-19, enrolled during active disease. The CDR3 runs from the conserved cysteine through the conserved F or W. A D gene is named only where the DNA matches it firmly. Clone size is stated in some rows and not others, as once, few, many or a class when expanded.

j_call	d_call	clone_size	v_call	cdr3_aa	cdr3_nt
TRBJ2-7	TRBD1	NA	TRBV19	CASSIEWTGVPEQYF	TGTGCCAGTAGTATTGAGTGGACAGGGGTCCCCGAGCAGTACTTC
TRBJ1-5	TRBD1	NA	TRBV6-5	CASSQDRGRQPQHF	TGTGCCAGCAGTCAGGACAGGGGGCGTCAGCCCCAGCATTTT
TRBJ1-5	NA	NA	TRBV6-5	CASSSSGRGGQPQHF	TGTGCCAGCAGTTCATCAGGCCGCGGGGGCCAGCCCCAGCATTTT
TRBJ2-3	TRBD2	many	TRBV2	CASVGTSGSPDTQYF	TGTGCCAGCGTCGGGACTAGCGGGAGTCCAGATACGCAGTATTTT
TRBJ2-3	NA	NA	TRBV5-1	CASSPTSTDTQYF	TGCGCCAGCAGCCCGACTAGCACAGATACGCAGTATTTT
TRBJ1-3	TRBD1	NA	TRBV3-1/TRBV3-2	CASSQGQGLGNTIYF	TGTGCCAGCAGCCAAGGACAGGGGCTGGGAAACACCATATATTTT
TRBJ2-2	NA	NA	TRBV11-3	CASSKAVPSSGELFF	TGTGCCAGCAGTAAAGCGGTCCCCAGTAGCGGGGAGCTGTTTTTT
TRBJ2-1	TRBD2	NA	TRBV7-9	CASSHLGGSLGNEQFF	TGTGCCAGCAGCCATCTCGGCGGGAGTTTAGGGAATGAGCAGTTCTTC
TRBJ2-7	NA	NA	TRBV18	CASSRDNWYEQYF	TGTGCCAGTTCTCGGGACAACTGGTACGAGCAGTACTTC
TRBJ1-2	TRBD1	NA	TRBV19	CASTSRDRDSYTF	TGTGCCAGTACCTCCCGGGACAGGGACAGCTACACCTTC
TRBJ1-3	NA	NA	TRBV12-3/TRBV12-4	CASSLKGGNTIYF	TGTGCCAGCAGTTTAAAGGGGGGAAACACCATATATTTT
TRBJ1-1	NA	NA	TRBV12-5	CASGRRGNTEAFF	TGTGCTAGTGGAAGACGGGGAAACACTGAAGCTTTCTTT
TRBJ1-2	NA	few	TRBV6-6	CASRARGEYGYTF	TGTGCCAGCAGGGCTCGGGGAGAGTATGGCTACACCTTC
TRBJ2-2	TRBD1	NA	TRBV5-1	CASSSEGTGKPGELFF	TGCGCCAGCAGCTCGGAAGGGACAGGGAAACCCGGGGAGCTGTTTTTT
TRBJ1-2	NA	few	TRBV5-4	CASSYNSNYGYTF	TGTGCCAGCAGCTATAACAGTAACTATGGCTACACCTTC
TRBJ2-1	TRBD2	NA	TRBV4-2	CASSQDPGRGGNNEQFF	TGTGCCAGCAGCCAAGATCCGGGGCGGGGGGGCAACAATGAGCAGTTCTTC